This TCR beta chain was retrieved from a study of glioma-infiltrating T cells after dendritic cell vaccination. Study-level information: Patients received three intradermal dendritic cell vaccine injections at biweekly intervals.

Primers: 60 V beta forward and 13 J beta reverse. Sequencing was performed with immunoSEQ multiplex PCR; in TCRdb, only in-frame clones are kept and a portion is missing. The table includes under 130,000 clones, around 89% detected once. CDR3 length: 12 residues. Germline-derived CDR1 and CDR2 are SNHLY and FYNNEI. V lost 5 bases to trimming and J lost 8 bases, with 12 bases between them. The sample holds one count of this clone. Its specificity is not known. Time point of the sample: after dendritic cell vaccination, including at tumor progression/relapse. Study-wide points: No direct clonality-survival link was found; a diverse polyclonal response may matter.

The V and J genes are TRBV2 and TRBJ1-2; D might be TRBD1 (6 bases). The source material was blood, sampled after dendritic cell vaccination. The origin of this receptor is a human donor with glioblastoma. The CDR3 spells CASSTGLGGYTF. CDR3 coding DNA: TGTGCCAGCAGTACAGGGCTCGGAGGCTACACCTTC.